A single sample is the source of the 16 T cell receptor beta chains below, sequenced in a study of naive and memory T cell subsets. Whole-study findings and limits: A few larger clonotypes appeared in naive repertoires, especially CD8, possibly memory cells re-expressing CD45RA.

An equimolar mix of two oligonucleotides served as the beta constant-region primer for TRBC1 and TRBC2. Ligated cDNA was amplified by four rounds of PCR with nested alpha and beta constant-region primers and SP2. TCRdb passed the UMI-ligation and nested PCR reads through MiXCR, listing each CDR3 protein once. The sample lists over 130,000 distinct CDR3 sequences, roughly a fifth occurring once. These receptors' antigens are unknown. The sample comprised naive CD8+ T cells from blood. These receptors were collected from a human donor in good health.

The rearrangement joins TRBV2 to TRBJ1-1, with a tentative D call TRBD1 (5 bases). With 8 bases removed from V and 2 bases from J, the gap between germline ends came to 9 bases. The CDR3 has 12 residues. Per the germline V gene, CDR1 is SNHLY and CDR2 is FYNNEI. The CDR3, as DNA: TGTGCCAGCGAGGACACCAACACTGAAGCTTTCTTT. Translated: CASEDTNTEAFF.

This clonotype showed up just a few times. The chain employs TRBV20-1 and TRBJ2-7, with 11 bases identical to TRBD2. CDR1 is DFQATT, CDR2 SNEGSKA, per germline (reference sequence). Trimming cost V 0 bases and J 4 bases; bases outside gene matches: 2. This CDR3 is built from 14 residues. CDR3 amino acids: CSARDTSGSYEQYF. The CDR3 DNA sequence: TGCAGTGCTAGAGATACTAGCGGGAGTTACGAGCAGTACTTC.

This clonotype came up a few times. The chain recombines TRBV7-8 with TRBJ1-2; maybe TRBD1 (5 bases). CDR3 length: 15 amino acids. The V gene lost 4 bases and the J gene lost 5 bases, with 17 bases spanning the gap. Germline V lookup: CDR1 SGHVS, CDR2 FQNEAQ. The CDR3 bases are TGTGCCAGCAGCTACCTGGCGGGGCCCCCGTATGGCTACACCTTC. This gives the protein CASSYLAGPPYGYTF.

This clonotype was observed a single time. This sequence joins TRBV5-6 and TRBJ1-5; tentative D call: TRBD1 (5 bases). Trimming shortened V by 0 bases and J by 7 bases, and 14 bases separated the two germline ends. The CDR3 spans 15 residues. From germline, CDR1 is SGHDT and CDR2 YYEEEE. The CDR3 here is CASSLGARVGQPQHF. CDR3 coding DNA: TGTGCCAGCAGCTTGGGGGCCAGGGTGGGGCAGCCCCAGCATTTT.

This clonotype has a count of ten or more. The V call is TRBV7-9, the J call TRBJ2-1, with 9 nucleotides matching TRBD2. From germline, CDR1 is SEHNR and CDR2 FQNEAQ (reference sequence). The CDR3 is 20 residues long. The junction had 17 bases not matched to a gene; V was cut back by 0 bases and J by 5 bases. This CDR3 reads CASSLAQNSREGPMNNEQFF. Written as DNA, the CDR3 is TGTGCCAGCAGCTTAGCGCAAAATTCGCGGGAGGGCCCAATGAACAATGAGCAGTTCTTC.

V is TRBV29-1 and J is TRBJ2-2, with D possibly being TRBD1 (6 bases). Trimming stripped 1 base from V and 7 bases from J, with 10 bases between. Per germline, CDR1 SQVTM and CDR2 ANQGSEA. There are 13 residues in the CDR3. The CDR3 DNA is TGCAGCGTTGAAGGGGGACACCTCGGGGAGCTGTTTTTT. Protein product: CSVEGGHLGELFF.

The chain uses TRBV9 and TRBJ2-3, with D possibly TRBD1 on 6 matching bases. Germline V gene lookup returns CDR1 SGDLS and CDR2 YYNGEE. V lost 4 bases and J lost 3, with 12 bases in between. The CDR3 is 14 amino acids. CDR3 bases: TGTGCCAGCAGCTCGCGGACAGAGACAGATACGCAGTATTTT. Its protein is CASSSRTETDTQYF.

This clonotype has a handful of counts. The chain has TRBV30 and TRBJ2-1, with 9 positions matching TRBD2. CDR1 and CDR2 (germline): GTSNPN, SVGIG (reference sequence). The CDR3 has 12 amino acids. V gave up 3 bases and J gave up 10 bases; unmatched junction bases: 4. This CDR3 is CAWSAGLAEQFF. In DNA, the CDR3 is TGTGCCTGGAGCGCCGGACTAGCGGAGCAGTTCTTC.

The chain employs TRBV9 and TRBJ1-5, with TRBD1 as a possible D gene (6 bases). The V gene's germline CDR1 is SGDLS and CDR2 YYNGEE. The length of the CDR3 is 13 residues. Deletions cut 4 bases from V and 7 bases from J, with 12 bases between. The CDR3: CASSRGGGQPQHF. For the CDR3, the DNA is TGTGCCAGCAGCAGGGGAGGGGGACAGCCCCAGCATTTT.

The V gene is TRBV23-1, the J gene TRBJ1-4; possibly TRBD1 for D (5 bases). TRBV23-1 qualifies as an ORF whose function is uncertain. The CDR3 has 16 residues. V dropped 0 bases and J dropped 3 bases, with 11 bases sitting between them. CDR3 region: CASSQSCDSPNEKLFF. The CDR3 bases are TGCGCCAGCAGTCAATCCTGCGACAGCCCTAATGAAAAACTGTTTTTT.

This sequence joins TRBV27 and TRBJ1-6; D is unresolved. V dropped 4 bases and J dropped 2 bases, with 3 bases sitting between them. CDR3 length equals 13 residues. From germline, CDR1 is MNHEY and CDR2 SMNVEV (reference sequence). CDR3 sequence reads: CASSSPYNSPLHF. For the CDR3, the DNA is TGTGCCAGCAGTTCTCCCTATAATTCACCCCTCCACTTT.

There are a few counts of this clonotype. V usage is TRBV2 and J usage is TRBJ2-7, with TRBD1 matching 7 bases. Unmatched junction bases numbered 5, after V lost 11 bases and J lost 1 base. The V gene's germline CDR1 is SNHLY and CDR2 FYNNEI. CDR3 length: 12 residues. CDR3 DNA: TGTGCCGGTCGGGACAGATCCTACGAGCAGTACTTC. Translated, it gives CAGRDRSYEQYF.

The CDR3 here is CSASYAALNEQFF. Here the CDR3 DNA reads TGCAGTGCTAGCTATGCCGCTCTCAATGAGCAGTTCTTC. This rearrangement joins TRBV20-1 to TRBJ2-1; D call uncertain. Germline CDR1 reads DFQATT; CDR2 reads SNEGSKA (reference sequence). CDR3 length: 13 amino acids. The V gene lost 3 bases and the J gene lost 6 bases, with 12 bases spanning the gap.

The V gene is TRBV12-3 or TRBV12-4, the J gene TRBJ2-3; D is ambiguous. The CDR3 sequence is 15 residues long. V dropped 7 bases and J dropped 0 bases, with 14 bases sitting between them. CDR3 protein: CASTTGASSTDTQYF. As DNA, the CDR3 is TGTGCCAGCACCACCGGTGCGTCTAGCACAGATACGCAGTATTTT.

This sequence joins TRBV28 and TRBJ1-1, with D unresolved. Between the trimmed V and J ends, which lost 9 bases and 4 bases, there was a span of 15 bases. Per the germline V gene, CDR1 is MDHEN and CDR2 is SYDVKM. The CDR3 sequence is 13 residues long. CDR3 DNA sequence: TGTGCCAGTGACTCCTCCGAGCGCACTGAAGCTTTCTTT. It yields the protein CASDSSERTEAFF.

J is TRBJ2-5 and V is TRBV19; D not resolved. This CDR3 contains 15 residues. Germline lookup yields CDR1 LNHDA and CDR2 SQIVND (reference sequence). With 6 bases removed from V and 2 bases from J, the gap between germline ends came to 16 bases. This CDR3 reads CASSSRLVPQETQYF. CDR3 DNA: TGTGCCAGTAGCAGTCGGCTGGTCCCTCAAGAGACCCAGTACTTC.